This T cell receptor beta chain was captured by sequencing in a study of blood T cell repertoires in COVID-19. Study as a whole: Sites in the United States, Italy and Spain provided acute and convalescent COVID-19 samples. PBMCs, B-cell-depleted T cells, or T cells provided the cDNA or gDNA that made up the material.

The CDR3 consists of 15 residues. From germline, CDR1 is SGHNT and CDR2 YYREEE (reference sequence). Germline trimming cut 1 base from V and 6 bases from J; bases unmatched to any gene: 6. Original methodology: The authors estimated nucleated cell counts from reference gene primer amplification. Clones were sequenced by immunoSEQ multiplex PCR, and TCRdb holds only the in-frame ones, with some missing. The DNA gave D and trimming, while V, J and clone size come from that table. The sample records fewer than 180,000 clones, 70% to 90% being singletons. The specimen sequenced was peripheral blood. This sequence was found in a man aged 65-85 years with acute or convalescent COVID-19. V and J are TRBV5-4 and TRBJ2-3, with 9 nucleotides matching TRBD1. For the CDR3, the DNA is TGTGCCAGCAGCTTGCGGACAGGGGCTTCGGATACGCAGTATTTT. It encodes CASSLRTGASDTQYF. The full variable domain, completed using reference TRBV5-4 and TRBJ2-3, is ETGVTQSPTHLIKTRGQQVTLRCSSQSGHNTVSWYQQALGQGPQFIFQYYREEENGRGNFPPRFSGLQFPNYSSELNVNALELDDSALYLCASSLRTGASDTQYFGPGTRLTVL.